This T cell receptor beta chain emerged from a study of shared clonotypes between healthy human individuals. Study-wide findings and caveats: Collection of samples was limited to blood; tissue repertoires likely differ.

The protocol was immunoSEQ multiplex PCR, while the TCRdb copy is restricted to in-frame clones and leaves out a portion. The sample includes 850,000 to 1,200,000 clones, around four fifths of them seen just once. This clone was picked up a small number of times. No antigen is known for it. The material sequenced was memory CD4+ T cells sorted from blood. Subset here: CD45RA-negative fraction. The sequence was obtained from a man between 18 and 29 years old in good health.

The CDR3 DNA follows: TGTGCCAGTGTAGGGACATCAGATCAGCCCCAGCATTTT. Its protein is CASVGTSDQPQHF. The chain carries TRBV19 and TRBJ1-5; possible D gene TRBD1, 6 bases. The CDR3 is 13 amino acids. Per the germline V gene, CDR1 is LNHDA and CDR2 is SQIVND (reference sequence). Trimming removed 8 bases at V and 5 bases at J, with 13 bases between.